This T cell receptor beta chain came from a study of blood T cells in healthy people across ages. Findings and limits, study-wide: Observed TCR beta diversity per million T cells went down as age went up. This fall followed a roughly linear course with age.

CDR1 and CDR2 from the germline V gene are LGHNA and YSLEER. The CDR3 has 16 residues. Trimming removed 4 bases at V and 5 bases at J, with 17 bases between. A word on this clonotype: Its cognate antigen is unknown.

A second PCR, run for 7 to 11 cycles, used a sample-barcoded 5' primer plus a J-beta primer mix. Using its own MiXCR run on the 5' RACE reads, TCRdb lists one record per CDR3 protein. Here the sample spans over a million distinct CDR3 sequences, approximately 42% being singletons. Sequencing was carried out using blood. This clonotype was obtained from a woman under 30 in good health. The chain links TRBV4-3 to TRBJ2-2; tentatively, D is TRBD1 (5 bases). CDR3 sequence reads: CASSPWSDRPTGELFF. In DNA, the CDR3 is TGCGCCAGCAGCCCCTGGTCCGACAGACCAACCGGGGAGCTGTTTTTT.